This record looks at one TCR beta chain sequence and its context. Measured with immunoSEQ multiplex PCR; TCRdb has only the in-frame clones, and not every one. The sample gives tens of thousands of clones, almost 95% of which show up once; over 0.9% is in the top ten. This specimen comes from a study of T cell clones after liver transplantation. Trimming pared 8 bases from V and 7 bases from J, leaving 14 bases between. Looked up from germline, CDR1 is SGHNT and CDR2 is YENEEA. The length of the CDR3 is 13 residues. This clonotype originated in a human patient who received a liver transplant. Some of these T cells may belong to the graft donor. The chain uses TRBV11-3 and TRBJ2-2; no clear D gene. Sample: CD4+ T cells from blood, taken approximately 26 months after liver transplant. CDR3 bases: TGTGCCAGCGCCCGGAAGCTGGACGGGGAGCTGTTTTTT. Its translation: CASARKLDGELFF.